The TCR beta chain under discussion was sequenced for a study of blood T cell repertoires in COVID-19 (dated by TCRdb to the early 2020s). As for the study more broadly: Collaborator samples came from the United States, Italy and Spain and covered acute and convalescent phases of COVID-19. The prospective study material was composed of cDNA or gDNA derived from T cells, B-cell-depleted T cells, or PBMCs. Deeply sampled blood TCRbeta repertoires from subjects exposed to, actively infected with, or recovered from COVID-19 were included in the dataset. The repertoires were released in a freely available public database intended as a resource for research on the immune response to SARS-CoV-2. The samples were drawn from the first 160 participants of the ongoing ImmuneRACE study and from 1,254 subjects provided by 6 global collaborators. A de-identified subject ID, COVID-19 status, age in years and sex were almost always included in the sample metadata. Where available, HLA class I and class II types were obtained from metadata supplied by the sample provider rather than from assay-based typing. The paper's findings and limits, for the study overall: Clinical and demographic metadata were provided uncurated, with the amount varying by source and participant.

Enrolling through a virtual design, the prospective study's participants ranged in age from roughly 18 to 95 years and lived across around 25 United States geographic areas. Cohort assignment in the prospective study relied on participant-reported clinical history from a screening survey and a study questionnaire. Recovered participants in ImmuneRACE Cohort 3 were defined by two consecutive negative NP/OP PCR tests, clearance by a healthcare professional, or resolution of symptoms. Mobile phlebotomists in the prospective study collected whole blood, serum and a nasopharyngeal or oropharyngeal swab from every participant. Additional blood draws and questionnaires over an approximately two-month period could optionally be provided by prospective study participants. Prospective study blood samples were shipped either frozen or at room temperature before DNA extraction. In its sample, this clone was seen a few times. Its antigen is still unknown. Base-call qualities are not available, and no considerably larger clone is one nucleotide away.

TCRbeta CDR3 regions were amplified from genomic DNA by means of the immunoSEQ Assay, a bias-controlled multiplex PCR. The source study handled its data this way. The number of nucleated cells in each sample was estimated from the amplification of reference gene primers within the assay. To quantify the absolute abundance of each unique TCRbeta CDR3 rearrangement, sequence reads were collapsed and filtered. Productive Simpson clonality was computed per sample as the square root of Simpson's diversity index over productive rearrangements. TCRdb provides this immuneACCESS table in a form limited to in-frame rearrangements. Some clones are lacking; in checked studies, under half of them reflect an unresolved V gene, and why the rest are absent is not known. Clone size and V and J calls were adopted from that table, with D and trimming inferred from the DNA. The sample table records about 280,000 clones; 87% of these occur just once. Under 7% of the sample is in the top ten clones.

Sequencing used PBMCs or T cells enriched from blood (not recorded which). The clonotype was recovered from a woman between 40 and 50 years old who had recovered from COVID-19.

DNA sequence: TGTGCCAGCAGCCTCCGTACGGCGGATAACTATGGCTACACCTTC. Its coded protein is CASSLRTADNYGYTF. The sequence joins TRBV9 to TRBJ1-2; the D gene is unclear. The CDR3 has 15 amino acids, counting the end cysteine and phenylalanine. Only the CDR3 DNA stays, 45 bases, in frame from base 1. Looking up the germline V gene yields CDR1 SGDLS and CDR2 YYNGEE. The V and J ends are trimmed by 4 bases and 1 base, leaving 14 bases between them.